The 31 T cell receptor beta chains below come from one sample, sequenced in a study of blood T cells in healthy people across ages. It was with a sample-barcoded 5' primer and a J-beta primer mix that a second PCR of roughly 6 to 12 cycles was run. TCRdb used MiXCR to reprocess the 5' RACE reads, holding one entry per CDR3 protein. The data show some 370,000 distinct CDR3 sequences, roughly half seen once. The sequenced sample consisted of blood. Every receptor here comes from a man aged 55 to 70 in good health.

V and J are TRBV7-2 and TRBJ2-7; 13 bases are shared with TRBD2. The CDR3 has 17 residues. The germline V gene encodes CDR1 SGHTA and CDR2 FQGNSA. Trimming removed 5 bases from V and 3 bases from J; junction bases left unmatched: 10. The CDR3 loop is CASSNGLAGVLGYEQYF. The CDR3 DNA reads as TGTGCCAGCAGCAACGGACTAGCGGGAGTGTTAGGCTACGAGCAGTACTTC.

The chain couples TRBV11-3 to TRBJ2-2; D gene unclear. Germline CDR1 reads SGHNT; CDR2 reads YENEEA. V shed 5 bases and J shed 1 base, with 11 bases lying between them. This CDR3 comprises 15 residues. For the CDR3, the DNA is TGTGCCAGCAGCCAGGACCGAGAGAACACCGGGGAGCTGTTTTTT. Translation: CASSQDRENTGELFF.

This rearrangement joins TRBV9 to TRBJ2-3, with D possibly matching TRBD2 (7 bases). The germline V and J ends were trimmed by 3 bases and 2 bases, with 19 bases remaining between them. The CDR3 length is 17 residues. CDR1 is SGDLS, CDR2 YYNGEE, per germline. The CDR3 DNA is TGTGCCAGCAGCGCCAGGGGAGGGGGAAGAGACACAGATACGCAGTATTTT. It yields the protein CASSARGGGRDTDTQYF.

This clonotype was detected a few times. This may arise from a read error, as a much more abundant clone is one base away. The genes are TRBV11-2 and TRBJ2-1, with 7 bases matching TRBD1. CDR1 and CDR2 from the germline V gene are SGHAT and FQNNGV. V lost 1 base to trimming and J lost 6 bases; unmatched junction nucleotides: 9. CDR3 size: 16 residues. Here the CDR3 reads CASSLADRVRGNEQFF. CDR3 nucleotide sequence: TGTGCCAGCAGCTTAGCTGACAGGGTTAGAGGCAATGAGCAGTTCTTC.

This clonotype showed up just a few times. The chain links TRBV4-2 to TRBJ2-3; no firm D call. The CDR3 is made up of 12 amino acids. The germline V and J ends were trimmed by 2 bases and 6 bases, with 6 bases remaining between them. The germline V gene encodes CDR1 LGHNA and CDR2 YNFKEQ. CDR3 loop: CASSQSEDTQYF. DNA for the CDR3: TGTGCCAGCAGCCAATCGGAGGATACGCAGTATTTT.

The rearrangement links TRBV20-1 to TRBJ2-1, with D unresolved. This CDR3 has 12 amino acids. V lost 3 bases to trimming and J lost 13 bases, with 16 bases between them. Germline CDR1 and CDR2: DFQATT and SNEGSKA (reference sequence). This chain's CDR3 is CSASWRGKSQFF. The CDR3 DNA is TGCAGTGCTAGTTGGCGTGGGAAGAGCCAGTTCTTC.

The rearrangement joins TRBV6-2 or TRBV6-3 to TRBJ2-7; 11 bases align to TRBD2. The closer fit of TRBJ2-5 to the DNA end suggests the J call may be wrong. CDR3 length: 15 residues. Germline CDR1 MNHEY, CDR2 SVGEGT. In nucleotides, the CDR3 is TGTGCCAGCACCACTCTAGCGGGAGGAGGGGAGACCCAGTACTTC. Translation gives CASTTLAGGGETQYF.

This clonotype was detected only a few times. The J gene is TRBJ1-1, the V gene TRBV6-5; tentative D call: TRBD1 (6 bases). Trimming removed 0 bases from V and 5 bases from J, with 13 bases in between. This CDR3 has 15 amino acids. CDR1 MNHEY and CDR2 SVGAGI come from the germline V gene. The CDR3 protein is CASSYSPGASTEAFF. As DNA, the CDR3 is TGTGCCAGCAGTTACTCCCCGGGGGCCAGTACTGAAGCTTTCTTT.

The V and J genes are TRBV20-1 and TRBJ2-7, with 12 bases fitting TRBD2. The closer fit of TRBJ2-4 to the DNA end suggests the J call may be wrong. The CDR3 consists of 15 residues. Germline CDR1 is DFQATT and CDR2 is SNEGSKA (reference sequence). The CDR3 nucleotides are TGCAGTGCTAGCACTAGCGGGAGGCAGCAAAACATTCAGTACTTC. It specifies CSASTSGRQQNIQYF.

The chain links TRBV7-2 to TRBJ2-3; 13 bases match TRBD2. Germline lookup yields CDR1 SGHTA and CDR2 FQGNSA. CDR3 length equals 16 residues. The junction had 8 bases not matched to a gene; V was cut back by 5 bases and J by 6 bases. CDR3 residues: CASSLTSGRTHDTQYF. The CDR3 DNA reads TGTGCCAGCAGCCTGACTAGCGGGAGGACCCATGATACGCAGTATTTT.

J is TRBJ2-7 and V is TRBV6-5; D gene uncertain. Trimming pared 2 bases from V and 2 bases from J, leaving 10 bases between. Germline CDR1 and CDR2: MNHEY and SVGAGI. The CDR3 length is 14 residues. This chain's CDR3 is CASSYVGGTYEQYF. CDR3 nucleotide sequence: TGTGCCAGCAGTTACGTGGGCGGCACCTACGAGCAGTACTTC.

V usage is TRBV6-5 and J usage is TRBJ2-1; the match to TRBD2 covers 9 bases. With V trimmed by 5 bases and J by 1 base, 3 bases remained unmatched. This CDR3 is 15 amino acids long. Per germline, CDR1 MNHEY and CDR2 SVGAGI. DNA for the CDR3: TGTGCCAGCAGTCAGGGACTAGCATCCTACAATGAGCAGTTCTTC. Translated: CASSQGLASYNEQFF.

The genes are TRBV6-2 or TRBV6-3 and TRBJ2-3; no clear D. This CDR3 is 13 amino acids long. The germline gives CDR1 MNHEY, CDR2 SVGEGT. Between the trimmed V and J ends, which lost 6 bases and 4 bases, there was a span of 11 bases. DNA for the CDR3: TGTGCCAGCAGAGGATGGGGTGCAGATACGCAGTATTTT. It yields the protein CASRGWGADTQYF.

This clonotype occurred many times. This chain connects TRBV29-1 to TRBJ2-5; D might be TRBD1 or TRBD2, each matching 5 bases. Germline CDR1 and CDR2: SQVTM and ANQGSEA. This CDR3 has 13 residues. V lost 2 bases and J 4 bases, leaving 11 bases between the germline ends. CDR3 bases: TGCAGCGTTGAACGAGGGGCAGGAGAGACCCAGTACTTC. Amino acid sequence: CSVERGAGETQYF.

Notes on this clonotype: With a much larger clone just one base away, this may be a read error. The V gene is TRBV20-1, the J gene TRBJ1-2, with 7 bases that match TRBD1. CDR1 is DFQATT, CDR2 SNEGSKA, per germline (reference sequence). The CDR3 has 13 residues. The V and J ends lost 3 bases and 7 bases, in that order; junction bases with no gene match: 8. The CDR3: CSARGGGASGYTF. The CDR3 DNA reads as TGCAGTGCTAGGGGAGGGGGCGCCTCTGGCTACACCTTC.

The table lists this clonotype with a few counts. The CDR3 DNA reads as TGTGCCAGCGCGGGGGGCGTTCACACCTTC. Translating gives CASAGGVHTF. The chain employs TRBV7-9 and TRBJ1-2; TRBD1 might be the D (6 bases). V was trimmed by 8 bases and J by 12 bases, leaving 13 bases between them. The CDR3 spans 10 residues. From germline, CDR1 is SEHNR and CDR2 FQNEAQ (reference sequence).

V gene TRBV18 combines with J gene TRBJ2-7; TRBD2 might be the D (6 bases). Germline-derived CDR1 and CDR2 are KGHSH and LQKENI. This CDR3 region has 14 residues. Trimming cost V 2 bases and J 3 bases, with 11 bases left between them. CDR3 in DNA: TGTGCCAGCTCACCAGGAGGGGCGAACTACGAGCAGTACTTC. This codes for CASSPGGANYEQYF.

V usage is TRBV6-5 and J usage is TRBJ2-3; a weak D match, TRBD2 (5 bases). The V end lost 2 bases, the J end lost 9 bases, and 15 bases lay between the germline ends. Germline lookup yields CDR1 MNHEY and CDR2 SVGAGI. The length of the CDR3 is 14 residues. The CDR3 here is CASSYRHAGGTQYF. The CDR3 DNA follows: TGTGCCAGCAGTTACAGACACGCTGGAGGCACGCAGTATTTT.

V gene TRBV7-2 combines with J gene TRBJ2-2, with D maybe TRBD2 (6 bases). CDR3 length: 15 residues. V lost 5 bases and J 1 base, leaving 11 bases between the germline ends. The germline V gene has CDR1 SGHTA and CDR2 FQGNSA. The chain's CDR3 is CASSRRAGNTGELFF. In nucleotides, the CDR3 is TGTGCCAGCAGCCGGAGGGCCGGGAACACCGGGGAGCTGTTTTTT. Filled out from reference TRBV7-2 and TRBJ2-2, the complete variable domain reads GAGVSQSPSNKVTEKGKDVELRCDPISGHTALYWYRQSLGQGLEFLIYFQGNSAPDKSGLPSDRFSAERTGGSVSTLTIQRTQQEDSAVYLCASSRRAGNTGELFFGEGSRLTVL.

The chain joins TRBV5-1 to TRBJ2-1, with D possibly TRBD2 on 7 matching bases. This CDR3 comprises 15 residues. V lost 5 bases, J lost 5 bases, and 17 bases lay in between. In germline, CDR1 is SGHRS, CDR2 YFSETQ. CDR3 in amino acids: CASRSLGGADNEQFF. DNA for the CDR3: TGCGCCAGCAGGTCGCTGGGGGGGGCGGACAATGAGCAGTTCTTC.

CDR3 DNA: TGCGCCAGCAGCCAAGATAAGTTGCGTCTGGCACCCCTCCACTTT. This sequence encodes CASSQDKLRLAPLHF. This chain joins TRBV4-3 and TRBJ1-6; D is unclear. Germline V gives CDR1 LGHNA, CDR2 YSLEER. This CDR3 contains 15 residues. Deletions cut 0 bases from V and 11 bases from J, with 14 bases between.

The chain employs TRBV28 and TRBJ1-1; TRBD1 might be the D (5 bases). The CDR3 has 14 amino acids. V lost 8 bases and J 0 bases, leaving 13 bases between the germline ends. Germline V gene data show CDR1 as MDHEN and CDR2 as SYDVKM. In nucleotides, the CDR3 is TGTGCCAGCGGGGGGGGAGCCATGAACACTGAAGCTTTCTTT. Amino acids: CASGGGAMNTEAFF.

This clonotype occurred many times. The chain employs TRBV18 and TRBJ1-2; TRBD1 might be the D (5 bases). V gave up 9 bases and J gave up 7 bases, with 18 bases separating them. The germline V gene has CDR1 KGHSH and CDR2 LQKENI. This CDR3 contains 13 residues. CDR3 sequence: CASIEGTIGGYTF. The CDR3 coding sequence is TGTGCCAGTATAGAGGGGACCATCGGTGGCTACACCTTC.

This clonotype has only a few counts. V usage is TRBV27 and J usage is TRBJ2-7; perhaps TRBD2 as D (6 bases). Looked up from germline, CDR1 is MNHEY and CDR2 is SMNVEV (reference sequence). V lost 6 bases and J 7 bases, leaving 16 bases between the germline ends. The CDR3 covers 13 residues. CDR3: CASSPWEDQEQYF. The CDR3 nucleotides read TGTGCCAGCAGCCCCTGGGAGGACCAGGAGCAGTACTTC.

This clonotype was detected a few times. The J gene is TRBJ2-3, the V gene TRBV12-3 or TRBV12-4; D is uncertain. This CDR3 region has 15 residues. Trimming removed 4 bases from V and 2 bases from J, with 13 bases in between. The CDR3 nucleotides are TGTGCCAGCAGTTCCCTCCTGCGTAACACAGATACGCAGTATTTT. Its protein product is CASSSLLRNTDTQYF.

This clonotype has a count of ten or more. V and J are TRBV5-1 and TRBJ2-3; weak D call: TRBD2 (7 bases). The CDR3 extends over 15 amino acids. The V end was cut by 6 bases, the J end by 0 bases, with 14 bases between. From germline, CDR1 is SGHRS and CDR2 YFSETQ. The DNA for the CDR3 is TGCGCCAGCACCGGGGGGCTGTCTAGCACAGATACGCAGTATTTT. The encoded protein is CASTGGLSSTDTQYF.

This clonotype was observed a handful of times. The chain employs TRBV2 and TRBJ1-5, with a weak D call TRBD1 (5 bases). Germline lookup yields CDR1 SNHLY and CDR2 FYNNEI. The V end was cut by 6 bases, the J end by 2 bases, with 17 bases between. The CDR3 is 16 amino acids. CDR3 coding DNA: TGTGCCAGCAGCCCTCAGGGAAGCTTTGGCAATCAGCCCCAGCATTTT. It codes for CASSPQGSFGNQPQHF.

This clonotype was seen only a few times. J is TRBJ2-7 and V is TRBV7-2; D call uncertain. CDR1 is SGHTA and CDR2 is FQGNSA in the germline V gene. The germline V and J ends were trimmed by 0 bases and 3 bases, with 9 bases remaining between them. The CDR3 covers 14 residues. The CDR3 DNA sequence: TGTGCCAGCAGCTTAGCGGCAGCCATCTACGAGCAGTACTTC. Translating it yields CASSLAAAIYEQYF.

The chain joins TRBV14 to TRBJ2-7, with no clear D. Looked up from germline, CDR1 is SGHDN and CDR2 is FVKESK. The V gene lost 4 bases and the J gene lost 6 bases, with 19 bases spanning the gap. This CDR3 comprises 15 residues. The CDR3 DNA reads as TGTGCCAGCAGCCGCCTGCCCCCTGGGTGGGGCGAGCAGTACTTC. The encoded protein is CASSRLPPGWGEQYF. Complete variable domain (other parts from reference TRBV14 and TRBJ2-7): EAGVTQFPSHSVIEKGQTVTLRCDPISGHDNLYWYRRVMGKEIKFLLHFVKESKQDESGMPNNRFLAERTGGTYSTLKVQPAELEDSGVYFCASSRLPPGWGEQYFGPGTRLTVT.

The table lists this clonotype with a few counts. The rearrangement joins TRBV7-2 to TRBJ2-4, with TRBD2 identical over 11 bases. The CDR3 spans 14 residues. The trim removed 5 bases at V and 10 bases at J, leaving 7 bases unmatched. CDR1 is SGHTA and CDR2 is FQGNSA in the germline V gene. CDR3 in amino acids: CASSNSGRAEIQYF. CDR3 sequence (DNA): TGTGCCAGCAGCAATAGCGGGAGGGCCGAGATTCAGTACTTC.

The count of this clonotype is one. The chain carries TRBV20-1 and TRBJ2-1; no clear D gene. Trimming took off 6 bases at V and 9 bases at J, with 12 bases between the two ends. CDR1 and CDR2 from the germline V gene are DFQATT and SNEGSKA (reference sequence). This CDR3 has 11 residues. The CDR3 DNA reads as TGCAGTGCCACAAATGGGCGTGAGCAGTTCTTC. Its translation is CSATNGREQFF.